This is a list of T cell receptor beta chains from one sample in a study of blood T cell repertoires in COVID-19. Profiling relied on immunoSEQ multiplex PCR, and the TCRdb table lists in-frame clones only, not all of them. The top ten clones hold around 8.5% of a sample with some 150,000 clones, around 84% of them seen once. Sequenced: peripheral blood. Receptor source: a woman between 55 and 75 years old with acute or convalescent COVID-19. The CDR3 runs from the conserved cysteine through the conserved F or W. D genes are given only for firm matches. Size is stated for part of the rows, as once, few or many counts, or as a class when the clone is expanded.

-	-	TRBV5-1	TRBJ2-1	CASSLVLVDEQFF	TGCGCCAGCAGCTTGGTACTAGTCGATGAGCAGTTCTTC
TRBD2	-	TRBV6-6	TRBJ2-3	CASSPRTSGVKSTDTQYF	TGTGCCAGCAGTCCCAGGACTAGCGGGGTTAAGAGCACAGATACGCAGTATTTT
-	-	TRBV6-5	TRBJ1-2	CASSYSLRSYGYTF	TGTGCCAGCAGTTACTCGCTACGGTCCTATGGCTACACCTTC
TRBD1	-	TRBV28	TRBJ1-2	CASSPGGKELYGYTF	TGTGCCAGCAGCCCAGGGGGTAAGGAACTATATGGCTACACCTTC
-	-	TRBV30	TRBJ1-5	CAWSTRANQPQHF	TGTGCCTGGAGTACCAGGGCCAATCAGCCCCAGCATTTT
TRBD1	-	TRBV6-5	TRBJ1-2	CASWTGGLGYTF	TGTGCCAGCTGGACAGGGGGCTTGGGCTACACCTTC
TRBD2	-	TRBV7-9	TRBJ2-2	CASSSLAGGRNTGELFF	TGTGCCAGCAGCTCACTAGCGGGGGGCCGAAACACCGGGGAGCTGTTTTTT
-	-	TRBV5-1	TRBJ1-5	CASSQGTDPNQPQHF	TGCGCCAGCAGCCAGGGGACGGACCCGAATCAGCCCCAGCATTTT
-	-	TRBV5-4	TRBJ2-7	CASTRREESYEQYF	TGTGCCAGCACCCGACGAGAGGAATCCTACGAGCAGTACTTC
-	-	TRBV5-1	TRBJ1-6	CASSLESGQSGSPLHF	TGCGCCAGCAGCTTGGAGTCTGGGCAGAGCGGCTCACCCCTCCACTTT
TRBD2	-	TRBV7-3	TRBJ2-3	CASSQSGGHTDTQYF	TGTGCCAGCAGCCAAAGCGGGGGACACACAGATACGCAGTATTTT
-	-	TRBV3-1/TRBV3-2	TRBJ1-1	CASSQDDWNTEAFF	TGTGCCAGCAGCCAAGATGACTGGAACACTGAAGCTTTCTTT
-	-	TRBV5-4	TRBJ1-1	CASSRETNTEAFF	TGTGCCAGCAGCCGGGAAACAAACACTGAAGCTTTCTTT
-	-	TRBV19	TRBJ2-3	CASSWEVTDTQYF	TGTGCCAGTAGTTGGGAGGTCACAGATACGCAGTATTTT
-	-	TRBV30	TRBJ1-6	CAWSLSGGSPLHF	TGTGCCTGGAGTCTCAGCGGGGGATCACCCCTCCACTTT
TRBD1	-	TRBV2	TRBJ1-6	CASIRDRGGKGSPLHF	TGTGCCAGCATCCGGGACAGGGGAGGAAAAGGTTCACCCCTCCACTTT
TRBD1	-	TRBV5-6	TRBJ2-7	CASSQGTGGLYEQYF	TGTGCCAGCAGCCAGGGGACAGGGGGCCTCTACGAGCAGTACTTC
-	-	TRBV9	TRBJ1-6	CASSVGGGHNSPLHF	TGTGCCAGCAGCGTAGGGGGGGGGCATAATTCACCCCTCCACTTT
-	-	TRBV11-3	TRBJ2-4	CASSLERRWLAAGDIQYF	TGTGCCAGCAGCTTAGAAAGGCGGTGGTTAGCGGCCGGGGACATTCAGTACTTC
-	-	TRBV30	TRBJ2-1	CALHTGLGLNEQFF	TGTGCCCTTCATACAGGGTTAGGACTGAATGAGCAGTTCTTC
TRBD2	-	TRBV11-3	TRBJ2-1	CASSSSPAGLPHEQFF	TGTGCCAGCAGCTCTTCTCCAGCGGGACTTCCCCATGAGCAGTTCTTC
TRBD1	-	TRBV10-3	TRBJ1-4	CAISAGGTNEKLFF	TGTGCCATCAGCGCAGGGGGGACTAATGAAAAACTGTTTTTT
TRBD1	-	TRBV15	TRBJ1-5	CATSKDRAQPQHF	TGTGCCACCAGCAAAGACAGGGCTCAGCCCCAGCATTTT
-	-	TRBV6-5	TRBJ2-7	CASSLQLGNLYEQYF	TGTGCCAGCAGTTTACAACTCGGGAACCTCTACGAGCAGTACTTC
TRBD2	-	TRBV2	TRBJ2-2	CASRLAGKSGELFF	TGTGCCAGCCGACTAGCGGGGAAGTCCGGGGAGCTGTTTTTT
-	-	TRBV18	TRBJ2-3	CASSPNGIDTQYF	TGTGCCAGCTCACCGAACGGGATAGATACGCAGTATTTT
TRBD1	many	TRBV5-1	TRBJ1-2	CASSKSPGQGDYGYTF	TGCGCCAGCAGCAAGAGTCCGGGACAGGGTGACTATGGCTACACCTTC
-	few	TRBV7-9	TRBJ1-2	CASSPLYLSF	TGTGCCAGCAGCCCTCTATACCTCTCCTTC
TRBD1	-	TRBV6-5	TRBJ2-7	CASSYRSGTGGWEQYF	TGTGCCAGCAGTTACCGGTCCGGGACAGGGGGGTGGGAGCAGTACTTC
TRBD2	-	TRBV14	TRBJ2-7	CASSIRGGGFGQYF	TGTGCCAGCAGCATCCGCGGGGGTGGTTTCGGGCAGTACTTC
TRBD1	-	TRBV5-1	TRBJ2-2	CASSLTGQGTAGELFF	TGCGCCAGCAGCTTGACCGGACAGGGGACGGCCGGGGAGCTGTTTTTT
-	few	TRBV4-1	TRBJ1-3	CASSGGSPGNTIYF	TGCGCCAGCAGCGGCGGGTCACCTGGAAACACCATATATTTT
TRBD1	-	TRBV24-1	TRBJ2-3	CATSRTGGPDTQYF	TGTGCCACCAGCCGGACAGGGGGCCCAGATACGCAGTATTTT
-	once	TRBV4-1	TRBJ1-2	CASSQPTPQREGYTF	TGCGCCAGCAGCCAACCCACGCCCCAACGGGAGGGCTACACCTTC
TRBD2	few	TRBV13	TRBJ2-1	CASSPTSFSSYNEQFF	TGTGCCAGCAGTCCGACTAGCTTTAGCTCCTACAATGAGCAGTTCTTC
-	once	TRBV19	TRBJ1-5	CASRGSHNQPQHF	TGTGCCAGTCGCGGCAGCCACAATCAGCCCCAGCATTTT
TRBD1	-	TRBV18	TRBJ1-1	CASTTGRNTEAFF	TGTGCCAGTACGACAGGGAGGAACACTGAAGCTTTCTTT